Listed below are T cell receptor beta chains from one sample, sequenced in a study of cytomegalovirus exposure and HLA in healthy donors. TCRdb's table, derived via immunoSEQ multiplex PCR, lists solely in-frame clones and lacks some. The specimen's table records about 40,000 clones. The source material was PBMCs. All receptors derive from a woman in her 30s in good health and CMV-seronegative. Both conserved end residues are part of each CDR3. A D gene is named only where the DNA matches it firmly.

CDR3 length,D gene,J gene,V gene,CDR3 DNA,CDR3 protein
16,TRBD2,TRBJ2-5,TRBV11-2,TGTGCCAGCAGCCTTAATACGGCGGGAGGCGGTGAGACCCAGTACTTC,CASSLNTAGGGETQYF
14,-,TRBJ1-5,TRBV6-5,TGTGCCAGCCGTACAGGGTTAGGCAATCAGCCCCAGCATTTT,CASRTGLGNQPQHF
13,TRBD1,TRBJ2-7,TRBV29-1,TGCAGCGCCAGGAGGACAGGGGGCTACGAGCAGTACTTC,CSARRTGGYEQYF
16,-,TRBJ1-5,TRBV6-6,TGTGCCAGCAGTTACTTGGCCCGGGGAGGCAATCAGCCCCAGCATTTT,CASSYLARGGNQPQHF
13,-,TRBJ2-1,TRBV30,TGTGCCTGGGGACGGGAACCAGACAATGAGCAGTTCTTC,CAWGREPDNEQFF
14,-,TRBJ1-3,TRBV5-1,TGCGCCAGCAGGCCGGGGGGGTCTGGAAACACCATATATTTT,CASRPGGSGNTIYF
14,-,TRBJ1-5,TRBV4-2,TGTGCCAGCAGCCATGGGGCCACTGATCAGCCCCAGCATTTT,CASSHGATDQPQHF
17,-,TRBJ2-1,TRBV13,TGTGCCAGCAGCCCTTATGGGCGGCGGGGAGGTGGGGATGAGCAGTTCTTC,CASSPYGRRGGGDEQFF
15,TRBD2,TRBJ2-1,TRBV27,TGTGCCAGCACCGAGACTAGCGGGAGGACATATGAGCAGTTCTTC,CASTETSGRTYEQFF
14,TRBD2,TRBJ2-2,TRBV27,TGTGCCAGCAGTTTAGGCGGGAGGCGAGGGGAGCTGTTTTTT,CASSLGGRRGELFF
19,TRBD1,TRBJ1-1,TRBV23-1,TGCGCCAGCAGTCAATCGAGGAAAGGGACAGACCTTATGAACACTGAAGCTTTCTTT,CASSQSRKGTDLMNTEAFF
13,TRBD1,TRBJ1-2,TRBV27,TGTGCCAGCAGCCTACAGGGGGCAAATGGCTACACCTTC,CASSLQGANGYTF
15,TRBD1,TRBJ2-2,TRBV5-1,TGCGCCAGCAGCCGGGACAGCCCGAACACCGGGGAGCTGTTTTTT,CASSRDSPNTGELFF